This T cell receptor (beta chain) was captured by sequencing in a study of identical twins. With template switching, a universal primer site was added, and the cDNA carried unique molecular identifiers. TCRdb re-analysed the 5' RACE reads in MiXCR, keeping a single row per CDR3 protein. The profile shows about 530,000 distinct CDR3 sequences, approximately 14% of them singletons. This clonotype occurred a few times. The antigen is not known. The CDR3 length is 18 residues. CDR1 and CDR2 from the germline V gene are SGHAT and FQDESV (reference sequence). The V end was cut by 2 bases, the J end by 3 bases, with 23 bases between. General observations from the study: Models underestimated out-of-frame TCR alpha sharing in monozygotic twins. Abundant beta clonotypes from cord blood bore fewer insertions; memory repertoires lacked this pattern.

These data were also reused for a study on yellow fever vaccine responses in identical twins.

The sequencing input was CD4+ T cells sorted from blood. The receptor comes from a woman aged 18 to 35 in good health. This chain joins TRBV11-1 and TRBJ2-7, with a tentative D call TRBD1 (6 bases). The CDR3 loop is CASSLTYDDRTVRYEQYF. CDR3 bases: TGTGCCAGCAGCTTAACCTATGACGACAGGACGGTACGCTACGAGCAGTACTTC.